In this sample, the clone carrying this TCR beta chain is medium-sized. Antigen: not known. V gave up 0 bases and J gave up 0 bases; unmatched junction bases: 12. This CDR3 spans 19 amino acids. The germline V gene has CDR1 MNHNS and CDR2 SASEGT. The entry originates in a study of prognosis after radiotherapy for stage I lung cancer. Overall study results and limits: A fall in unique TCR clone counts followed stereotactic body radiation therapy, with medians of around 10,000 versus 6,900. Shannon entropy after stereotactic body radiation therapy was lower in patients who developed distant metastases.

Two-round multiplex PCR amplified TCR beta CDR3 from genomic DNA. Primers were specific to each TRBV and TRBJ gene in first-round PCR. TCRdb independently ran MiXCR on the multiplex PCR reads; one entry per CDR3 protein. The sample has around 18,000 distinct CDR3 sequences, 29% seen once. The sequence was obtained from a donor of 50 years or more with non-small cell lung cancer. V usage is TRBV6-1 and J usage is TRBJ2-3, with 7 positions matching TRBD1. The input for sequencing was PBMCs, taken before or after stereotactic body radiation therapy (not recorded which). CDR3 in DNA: TGTGCCAGCAGTGAAGCGGGACAGTGGCTTAGAACGAGCACAGATACGCAGTATTTT. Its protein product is CASSEAGQWLRTSTDTQYF.